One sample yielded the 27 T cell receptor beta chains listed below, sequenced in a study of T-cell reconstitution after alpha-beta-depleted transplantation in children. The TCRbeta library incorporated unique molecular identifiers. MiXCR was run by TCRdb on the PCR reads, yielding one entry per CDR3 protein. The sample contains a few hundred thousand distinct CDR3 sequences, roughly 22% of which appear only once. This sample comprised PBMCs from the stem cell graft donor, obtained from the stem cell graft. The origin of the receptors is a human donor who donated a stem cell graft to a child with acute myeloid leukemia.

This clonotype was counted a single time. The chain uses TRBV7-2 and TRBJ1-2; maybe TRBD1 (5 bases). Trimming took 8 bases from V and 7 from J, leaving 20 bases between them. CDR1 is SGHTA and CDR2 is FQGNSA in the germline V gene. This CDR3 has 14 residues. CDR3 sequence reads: CASELDRGVGGYTF. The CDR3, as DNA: TGTGCCAGCGAGCTTGATAGAGGGGTGGGTGGCTACACCTTC. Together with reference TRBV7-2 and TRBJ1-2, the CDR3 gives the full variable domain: GAGVSQSPSNKVTEKGKDVELRCDPISGHTALYWYRQSLGQGLEFLIYFQGNSAPDKSGLPSDRFSAERTGGSVSTLTIQRTQQEDSAVYLCASELDRGVGGYTFGSGTRLTVV.

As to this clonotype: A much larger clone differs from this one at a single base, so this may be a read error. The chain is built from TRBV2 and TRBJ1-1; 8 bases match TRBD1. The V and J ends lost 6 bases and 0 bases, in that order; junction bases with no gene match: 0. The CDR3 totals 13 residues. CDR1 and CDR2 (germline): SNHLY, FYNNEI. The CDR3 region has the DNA TGTGCCAGCAGGGGACAGGTGAACACTGAAGCTTTCTTT. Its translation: CASRGQVNTEAFF.

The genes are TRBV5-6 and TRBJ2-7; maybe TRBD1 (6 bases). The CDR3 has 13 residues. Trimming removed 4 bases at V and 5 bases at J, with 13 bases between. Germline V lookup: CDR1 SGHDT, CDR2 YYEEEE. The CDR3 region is CASSVQGVHEQYF. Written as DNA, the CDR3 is TGTGCCAGCAGCGTACAGGGAGTCCACGAGCAGTACTTC.

CDR3 coding DNA: TGCTGCGCTGACCCGGGACAGGGCCCGGTGAGCTCCTACGAGCAGTACTTC. This translates into CCADPGQGPVSSYEQYF. The chain combines TRBV20-1 with TRBJ2-7; 9 bases map to TRBD1. Germline CDR1 is DFQATT and CDR2 is SNEGSKA (reference sequence). The length of the CDR3 is 17 residues.

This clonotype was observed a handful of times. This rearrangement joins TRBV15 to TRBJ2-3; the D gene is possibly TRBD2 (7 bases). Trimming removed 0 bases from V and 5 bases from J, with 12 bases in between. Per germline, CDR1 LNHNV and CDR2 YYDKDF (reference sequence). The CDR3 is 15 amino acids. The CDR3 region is CATSRDVGGVDTQYF. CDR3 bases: TGTGCCACCAGCAGAGACGTAGGGGGGGTAGATACGCAGTATTTT.

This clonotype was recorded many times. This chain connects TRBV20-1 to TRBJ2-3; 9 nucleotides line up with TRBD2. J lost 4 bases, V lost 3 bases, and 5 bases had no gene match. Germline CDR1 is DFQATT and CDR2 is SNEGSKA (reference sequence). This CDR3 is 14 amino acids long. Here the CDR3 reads CSARMAGGPDTQYF. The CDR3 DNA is TGCAGTGCTAGGATGGCGGGAGGGCCAGATACGCAGTATTTT.

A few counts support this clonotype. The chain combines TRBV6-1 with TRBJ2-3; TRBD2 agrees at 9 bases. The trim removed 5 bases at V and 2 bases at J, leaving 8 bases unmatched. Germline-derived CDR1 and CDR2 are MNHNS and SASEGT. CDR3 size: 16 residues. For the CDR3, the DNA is TGTGCCAGCAGTCGTCAGACTAGCGGTAACACAGATACGCAGTATTTT. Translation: CASSRQTSGNTDTQYF.

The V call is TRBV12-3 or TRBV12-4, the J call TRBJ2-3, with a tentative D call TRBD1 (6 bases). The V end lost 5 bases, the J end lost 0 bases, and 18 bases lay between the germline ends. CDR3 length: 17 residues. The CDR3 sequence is CASSPPPGTPSTDTQYF. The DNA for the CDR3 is TGTGCCAGCAGTCCACCCCCCGGGACACCGAGCACAGATACGCAGTATTTT.

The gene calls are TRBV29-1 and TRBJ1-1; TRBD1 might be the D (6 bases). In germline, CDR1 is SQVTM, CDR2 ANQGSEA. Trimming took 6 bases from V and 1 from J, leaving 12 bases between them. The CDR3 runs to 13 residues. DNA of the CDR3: TGCAGCGTCGGGGCCAGGGGGAACACTGAAGCTTTCTTT. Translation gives CSVGARGNTEAFF.

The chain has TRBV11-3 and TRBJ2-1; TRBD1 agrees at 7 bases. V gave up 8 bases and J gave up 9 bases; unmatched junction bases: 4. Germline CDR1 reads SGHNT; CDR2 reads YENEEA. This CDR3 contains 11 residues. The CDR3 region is CASYRGGEQFF. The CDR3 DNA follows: TGTGCCAGCTACAGGGGCGGTGAGCAGTTCTTC. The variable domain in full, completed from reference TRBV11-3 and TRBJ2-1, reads EAGVVQSPRYKIIEKKQPVAFWCNPISGHNTLYWYLQNLGQGPELLIRYENEEAVDDSQLPKDRFSAERLKGVDSTLKIQPAELGDSAVYLCASYRGGEQFFGPGTRLTVL.

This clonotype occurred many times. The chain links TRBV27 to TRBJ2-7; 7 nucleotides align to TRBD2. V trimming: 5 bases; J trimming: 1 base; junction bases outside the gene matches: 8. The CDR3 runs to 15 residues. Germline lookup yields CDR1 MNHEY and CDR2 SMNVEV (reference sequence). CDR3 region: CASSRNSGRSYEQYF. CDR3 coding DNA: TGTGCCAGCAGTCGCAATAGCGGGCGATCCTACGAGCAGTACTTC.

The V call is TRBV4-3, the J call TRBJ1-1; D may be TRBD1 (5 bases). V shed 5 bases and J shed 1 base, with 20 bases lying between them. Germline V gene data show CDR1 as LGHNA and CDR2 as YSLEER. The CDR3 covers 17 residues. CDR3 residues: CASSAGYYGTGNTEAFF. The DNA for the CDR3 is TGCGCCAGCAGCGCAGGATACTATGGAACAGGGAACACTGAAGCTTTCTTT.

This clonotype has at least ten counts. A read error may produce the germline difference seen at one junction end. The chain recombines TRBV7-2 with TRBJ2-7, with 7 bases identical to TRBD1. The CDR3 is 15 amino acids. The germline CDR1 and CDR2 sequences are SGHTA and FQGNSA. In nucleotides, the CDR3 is TGTGCCAGCAGTTTAGTAGGGACAGACTCCTACGAGCAGTACTTC. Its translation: CASSLVGTDSYEQYF.

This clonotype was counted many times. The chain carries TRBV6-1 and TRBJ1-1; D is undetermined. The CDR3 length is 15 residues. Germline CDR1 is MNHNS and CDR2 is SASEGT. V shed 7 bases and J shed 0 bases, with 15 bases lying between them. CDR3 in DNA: TGTGCCAGCACAGTAAGCGCAGGAATGAACACTGAAGCTTTCTTT. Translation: CASTVSAGMNTEAFF.

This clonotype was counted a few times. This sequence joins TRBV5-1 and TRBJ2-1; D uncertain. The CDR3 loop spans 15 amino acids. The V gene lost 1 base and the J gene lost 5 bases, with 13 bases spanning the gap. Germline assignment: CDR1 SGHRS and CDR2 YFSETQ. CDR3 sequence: CASSLNFLDHNEQFF. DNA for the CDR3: TGCGCCAGCAGCTTGAATTTTCTAGACCACAATGAGCAGTTCTTC.

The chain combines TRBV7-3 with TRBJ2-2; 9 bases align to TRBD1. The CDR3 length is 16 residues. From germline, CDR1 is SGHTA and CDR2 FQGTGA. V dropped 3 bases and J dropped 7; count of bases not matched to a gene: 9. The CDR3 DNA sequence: TGTGCCAGCAGCTTTGGGACAGGGACTTTGAGCGGGGAGCTGTTTTTT. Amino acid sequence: CASSFGTGTLSGELFF.

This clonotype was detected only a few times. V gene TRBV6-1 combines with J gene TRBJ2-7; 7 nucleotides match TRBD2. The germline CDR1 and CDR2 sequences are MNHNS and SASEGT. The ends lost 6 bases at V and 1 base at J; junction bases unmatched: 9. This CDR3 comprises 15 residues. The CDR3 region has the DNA TGTGCCAGCAGGGATGGTGGCGGGAGTTCCTACGAGCAGTACTTC. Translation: CASRDGGGSSYEQYF.

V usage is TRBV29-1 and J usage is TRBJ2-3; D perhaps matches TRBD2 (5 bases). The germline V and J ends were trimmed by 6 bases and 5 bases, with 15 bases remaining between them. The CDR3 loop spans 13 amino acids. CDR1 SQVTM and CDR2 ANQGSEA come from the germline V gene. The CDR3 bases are TGCAGCGTCGGGATTGGACTGGGAGATACGCAGTATTTT. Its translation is CSVGIGLGDTQYF.

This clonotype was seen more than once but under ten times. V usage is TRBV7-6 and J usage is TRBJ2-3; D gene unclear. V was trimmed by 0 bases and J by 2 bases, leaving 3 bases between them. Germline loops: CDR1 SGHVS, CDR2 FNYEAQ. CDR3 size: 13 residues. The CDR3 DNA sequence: TGTGCCAGCAGCTTAGCGACCACAGATACGCAGTATTTT. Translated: CASSLATTDTQYF.

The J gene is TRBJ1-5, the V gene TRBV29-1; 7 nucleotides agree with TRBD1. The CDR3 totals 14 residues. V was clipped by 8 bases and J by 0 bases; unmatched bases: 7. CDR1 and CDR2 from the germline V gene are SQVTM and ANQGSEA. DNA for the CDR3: TGCAGCCCGTGGGACAGATATAGCAATCAGCCCCAGCATTTT. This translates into CSPWDRYSNQPQHF.

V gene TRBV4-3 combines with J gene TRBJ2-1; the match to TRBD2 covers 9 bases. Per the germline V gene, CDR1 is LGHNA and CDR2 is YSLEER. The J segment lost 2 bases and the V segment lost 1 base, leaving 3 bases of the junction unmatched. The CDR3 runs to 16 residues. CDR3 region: CASSQVLAGTYNEQFF. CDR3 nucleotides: TGCGCCAGCAGCCAAGTTCTAGCGGGGACCTACAATGAGCAGTTCTTC.

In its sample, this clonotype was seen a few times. The CDR3 sequence is CATSRDPTGRTYEQYF. CDR3 DNA: TGTGCCACCAGCAGAGATCCCACGGGGCGCACATACGAGCAGTACTTC. The chain carries TRBV15 and TRBJ2-7; D may match TRBD1 or TRBD2 (5 bases each). The CDR3 loop spans 16 amino acids. Germline CDR1 LNHNV, CDR2 YYDKDF (reference sequence). With 0 bases removed from V and 4 bases from J, the gap between germline ends came to 16 bases.

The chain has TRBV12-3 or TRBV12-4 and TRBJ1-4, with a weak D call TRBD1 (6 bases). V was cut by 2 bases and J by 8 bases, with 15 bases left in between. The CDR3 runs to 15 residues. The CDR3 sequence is CASSLNWQGNEKLFF. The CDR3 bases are TGTGCCAGCAGTTTAAATTGGCAGGGGAACGAAAAACTGTTTTTT.

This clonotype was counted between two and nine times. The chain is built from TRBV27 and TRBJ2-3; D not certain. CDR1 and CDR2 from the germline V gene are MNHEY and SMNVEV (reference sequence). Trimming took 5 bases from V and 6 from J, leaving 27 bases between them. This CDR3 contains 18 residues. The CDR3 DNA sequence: TGTGCCAGCAGTCCCCAAACTGTTACAGCAGTAGTCATGGATACGCAGTATTTT. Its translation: CASSPQTVTAVVMDTQYF.

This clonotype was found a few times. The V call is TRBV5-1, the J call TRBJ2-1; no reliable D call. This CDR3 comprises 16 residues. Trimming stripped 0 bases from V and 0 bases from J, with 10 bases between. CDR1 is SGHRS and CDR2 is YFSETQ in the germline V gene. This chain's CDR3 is CASSLGPERSYNEQFF. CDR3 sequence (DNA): TGCGCCAGCAGCTTGGGTCCAGAGCGCTCCTACAATGAGCAGTTCTTC. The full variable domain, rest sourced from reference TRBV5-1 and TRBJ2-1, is KAGVTQTPRYLIKTRGQQVTLSCSPISGHRSVSWYQQTPGQGLQFLFEYFSETQRNKGNFPGRFSGRQFSNSRSEMNVSTLELGDSALYLCASSLGPERSYNEQFFGPGTRLTVL.

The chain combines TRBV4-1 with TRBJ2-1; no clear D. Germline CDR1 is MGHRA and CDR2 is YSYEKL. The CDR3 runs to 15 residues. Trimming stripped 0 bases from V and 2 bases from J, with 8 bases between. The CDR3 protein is CASSQETLTYNEQFF. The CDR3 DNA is TGCGCCAGCAGCCAAGAAACATTGACCTACAATGAGCAGTTCTTC.

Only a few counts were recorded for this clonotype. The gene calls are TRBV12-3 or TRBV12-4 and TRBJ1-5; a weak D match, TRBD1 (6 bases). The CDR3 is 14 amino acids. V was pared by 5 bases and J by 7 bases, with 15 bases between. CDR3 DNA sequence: TGTGCCAGCAGTCGAACAGGGTCGGGGCAGCCCCAGCATTTT. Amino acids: CASSRTGSGQPQHF.